Listed below are T cell receptor beta chains from one sample, sequenced in a study of T cells in Graves' hyperthyroidism and ophthalmopathy. MiXCR was run by TCRdb on the multiplex PCR reads, yielding one entry per CDR3 protein. The profile shows more than 350,000 distinct CDR3 sequences, roughly 15% of them singletons. The sequencing input was blood. These receptors all come from a woman aged 55-69 years with Graves' ophthalmopathy. Each CDR3 is given with its conserved first and last residue. D genes are given only for firm matches. Not all rows give a size; the values are once, few, many and, for expanded clones, a class.

V gene	clone size	J gene	D gene	CDR3 protein	CDR3 DNA
TRBV7-9	few	TRBJ2-4	TRBD1	CASSSSQGGAKNIQYF	TGTGCCAGCAGCTCGTCACAGGGGGGAGCCAAAAACATTCAGTACTTC
TRBV7-9	many	TRBJ1-4	-	CASSLASPGVNEKLFF	TGTGCCAGCAGCTTAGCTTCCCCCGGGGTTAATGAAAAACTGTTTTTT
TRBV4-1	few	TRBJ2-5	-	CASSQVAPRKDQETQYF	TGCGCCAGCAGCCAAGTTGCGCCTCGAAAAGATCAAGAGACCCAGTACTTC
TRBV20-1	many	TRBJ1-5	-	CSATAVGSNQPQHF	TGCAGTGCAACCGCTGTGGGAAGCAATCAGCCCCAGCATTTT
TRBV12-3/TRBV12-4	many	TRBJ1-1	TRBD1	CASSDRTGRDTEAFF	TGTGCCAGCAGCGACCGGACAGGGCGGGACACTGAAGCTTTCTTT
TRBV10-3	few	TRBJ2-2	TRBD1	CAINRGGASGELFF	TGTGCCATCAATCGAGGGGGCGCGAGCGGGGAGCTGTTTTTT
TRBV7-6	few	TRBJ2-2	TRBD1	CASSSRDQGAGELFF	TGTGCCAGCAGCTCCCGTGACCAGGGGGCCGGGGAGCTGTTTTTT
TRBV5-4	many	TRBJ2-3	-	CASSLTTRGVGDTQYF	TGTGCCAGCAGCTTGACCACGAGGGGGGTAGGAGATACGCAGTATTTT
TRBV7-3	many	TRBJ2-7	TRBD1	CASALRDRLSEQYF	TGTGCCAGCGCACTTCGGGACAGGCTTAGCGAGCAGTACTTC
TRBV10-3	-	TRBJ2-3	TRBD1	CAISGQGEDTQYF	TGTGCCATCAGTGGACAGGGAGAAGATACGCAGTATTTT
TRBV6-1	-	TRBJ2-3	TRBD2	CASRRGGEGPSAQYF	TGTGCCAGCCGTCGAGGAGGGGAGGGCCCCTCAGCGCAGTATTTT
TRBV6-2/TRBV6-3	once	TRBJ2-1	-	CASLPGGENEQFF	TGTGCCAGCCTGCCGGGGGGCGAAAATGAGCAGTTCTTC
TRBV7-4	-	TRBJ2-2	-	CASSPYESINTGEPFF	TGTGCCAGCAGCCCCTATGAATCAATAAACACCGGGGAGCCGTTTTTT
TRBV3-1	few	TRBJ2-2	TRBD2	CASSPSGGPTGELFF	TGTGCCAGCAGCCCCTCGGGGGGACCCACCGGGGAGCTGTTTTTT
TRBV7-2	few	TRBJ1-2	-	CASSPRTGLILYGYTF	TGTGCCAGCAGCCCCCGAACGGGACTGATCCTCTATGGCTACACCTTC
TRBV24-1	few	TRBJ2-7	-	CATSDLDSYEQYF	TGTGCCACCAGTGACTTGGACAGCTACGAGCAGTACTTC
TRBV20-1	many	TRBJ2-3	TRBD2	CSASPRLALGDTQYF	TGCAGTGCTAGCCCGAGACTAGCGCTGGGCGATACGCAGTATTTT
TRBV27	many	TRBJ2-7	TRBD2	CASRPGASGTDEQYF	TGTGCCAGCAGACCCGGGGCTAGCGGGACGGATGAGCAGTACTTC
TRBV25-1	-	TRBJ2-3	-	CDSRTSVAGSTDTQYF	TGTGACAGCAGGACCTCAGTGGCGGGGAGCACAGATACGCAGTATTTT
TRBV2	many	TRBJ2-2	-	CASRIGPNTGELFF	TGTGCCAGCAGGATTGGGCCGAACACCGGGGAGCTGTTTTTT
TRBV28	few	TRBJ1-4	-	CASSFPLTNEKLFF	TGTGCCAGCAGTTTCCCACTGACTAATGAAAAACTGTTTTTT
TRBV14	few	TRBJ1-2	-	CASSRETGYGYTF	TGTGCCAGCAGCCGAGAGACAGGCTATGGCTACACCTTC
TRBV11-2	few	TRBJ2-7	TRBD1	CASSLNRGVPSPTYEQYF	TGTGCCAGCAGCTTGAACAGGGGGGTACCCTCACCAACCTACGAGCAGTACTTC
TRBV6-1	-	TRBJ1-5	TRBD1	CASSSNDRVMRNQPQHF	TGTGCCAGCAGTAGTAACGACAGGGTGATGCGGAATCAGCCCCAGCATTTT
TRBV27	many	TRBJ1-1	TRBD1	CASSFVTRQGAGNTEAFF	TGTGCCAGCAGTTTCGTTACTAGACAGGGGGCAGGGAACACTGAAGCTTTCTTT
TRBV20-1	many	TRBJ2-1	-	CSAEAASWAYNEQFF	TGCAGTGCCGAGGCGGCCTCCTGGGCCTACAATGAGCAGTTCTTC
TRBV20-1	many	TRBJ2-3	TRBD1	CSASDRQGAGTDTQYF	TGCAGTGCTAGTGATAGACAGGGGGCTGGGACAGATACGCAGTATTTT
TRBV7-2	many	TRBJ2-1	-	CASRVYSYNEQFF	TGTGCCAGCAGGGTCTATTCCTACAATGAGCAGTTCTTC
TRBV7-2	many	TRBJ2-5	-	CASSHKQGGGAETQYF	TGTGCCAGCAGTCACAAACAGGGAGGCGGAGCAGAGACCCAGTACTTC
TRBV4-2	few	TRBJ2-1	-	CASSQESGAYNEQFF	TGTGCCAGCAGCCAAGAGTCGGGAGCCTACAATGAGCAGTTCTTC
TRBV2	many	TRBJ2-5	TRBD1	CASGRDRGQETQYF	TGTGCCAGCGGCCGGGACAGGGGTCAAGAGACCCAGTACTTC
TRBV20-1	many	TRBJ2-5	-	CSAYPLTGNQETQYF	TGCAGTGCTTACCCCCTAACGGGGAACCAAGAGACCCAGTACTTC
TRBV3-1	-	TRBJ1-4	-	CASSPAGGTNEKLFF	TGTGCCAGCAGCCCAGCCGGGGGGACTAATGAAAAACTGTTTTTT
TRBV2	many	TRBJ2-5	TRBD2	CASSELAGGPRETQYF	TGTGCCAGCAGTGAGTTAGCGGGAGGCCCTAGGGAGACCCAGTACTTC
TRBV27	many	TRBJ2-7	-	CASSSGDGPYEQYF	TGTGCCAGCAGTTCCGGGGACGGACCCTACGAGCAGTACTTC
TRBV5-4	-	TRBJ1-4	TRBD1	CASSQQGNEKLFF	TGTGCCAGCAGCCAACAGGGGAATGAAAAACTGTTTTTT
TRBV24-1	many	TRBJ2-1	-	CATSDPGSGLHYNEQFF	TGTGCCACCAGTGACCCTGGCTCGGGACTGCACTACAATGAGCAGTTCTTC
TRBV5-4	-	TRBJ2-3	TRBD2	CALKDPTSVLDTQYF	TGTGCCCTCAAAGACCCGACTAGCGTTTTAGATACGCAGTATTTT
TRBV2	many	TRBJ2-1	TRBD2	CASRLLAGGTYNEQFF	TGTGCCAGCAGGCTACTAGCGGGAGGGACCTACAATGAGCAGTTCTTC
TRBV15	few	TRBJ2-1	-	CATNEEGRHVDEQFF	TGTGCCACCAATGAGGAGGGCAGGCACGTCGATGAGCAGTTCTTC
TRBV25-1	-	TRBJ1-2	-	CASSEWGSNYGYTF	TGTGCCAGCAGTGAATGGGGCAGTAACTATGGCTACACCTTC
TRBV24-1	few	TRBJ2-1	TRBD2	CATSDFDASGDNEQFF	TGTGCCACCAGTGATTTCGACGCTAGCGGGGACAATGAGCAGTTCTTC
TRBV20-1	many	TRBJ2-5	-	CSARDGGGRETQYF	TGCAGTGCTAGAGATGGGGGGGGCCGGGAGACCCAGTACTTC
TRBV7-8	many	TRBJ2-1	TRBD1	CASSLAGQGRYNEQFF	TGTGCCAGCAGCTTAGCGGGACAGGGCCGCTACAATGAGCAGTTCTTC
TRBV12-3/TRBV12-4	many	TRBJ2-7	TRBD2	CASSPNREDEQYF	TGTGCCAGCAGCCCCAACCGGGAGGACGAGCAGTACTTC
TRBV27	-	TRBJ1-2	-	CASSSTGSYGYTF	TGTGCCAGCAGTTCAACGGGTAGCTATGGCTACACCTTC